The clone carrying this T cell receptor (beta chain) has a count of ten or more. Trimming stripped 3 bases from V and 4 bases from J, with 12 bases between. Germline CDR1 is LNHDA and CDR2 is SQIVND (reference sequence). CDR3 length equals 14 residues. Library construction for TCR beta used iRepertoire HTBI primers and Arm-PCR of CDR3 regions. A single record per CDR3 protein comes from TCRdb applying MiXCR to the multiplex PCR reads. The table has about 320,000 distinct CDR3 sequences, 15% to 20% seen once; the top ten hold more than 35%. Time point of the sample: newly diagnosed GD, antithyroid drugs for less than 3 months. With RNA extracted from PBMCs as input, the TCR library was made. The diagnosis of Graves' disease used American Thyroid Association guidelines. This record comes from a study of regulatory T cells in long-lasting Graves disease.

J is TRBJ1-1 and V is TRBV19, with D hard to call. This TCR was recovered from a female donor with Graves disease. The source material was peripheral blood mononuclear cells (PBMCs), sampled at new diagnosis, from a patient treated with antithyroid drugs. The CDR3 region is CASSIKAISTEAFF. CDR3 DNA sequence: TGTGCCAGTAGTATTAAGGCTATAAGCACTGAAGCTTTCTTT.